This TCR beta chain was recovered during a study of blood T cell repertoires in COVID-19. Study summary: T cells, B-cell-depleted T cells, or PBMCs supplied cDNA or gDNA.

As originally analysed: Reference gene primer amplification yielded estimated nucleated cell counts. Here immunoSEQ multiplex PCR was the method, and the copy in TCRdb shows in-frame clones only, minus some. V, J and clone size were drawn from that table, and D and trimming were deduced from the DNA. The sample shows approximately 120,000 clones, approximately 81% of them seen only once. Germline V lookup: CDR1 MDHEN, CDR2 SYDVKM. The CDR3 covers 15 residues. V trimming: 3 bases; J trimming: 4 bases; junction bases outside the gene matches: 8. The sequenced sample consisted of peripheral blood. This sequence was found in a middle-aged man with active or convalescent COVID-19. The chain carries TRBV28 and TRBJ1-2; TRBD1 matches at 7 bases. CDR3 in DNA: TGTGCCAGCAGTTTCAACAGGGGCACATCCTATGGCTACACCTTC. It codes for CASSFNRGTSYGYTF.